The 10 T cell receptor beta chains reported below all come from one sample, sequenced in a study of T cells in Graves' hyperthyroidism and ophthalmopathy. TCR beta CDR3 regions were amplified from RNA. The primer set for the first-round RT-PCR of the TCR CDR3 was HTBI. TCRdb re-derived calls from the multiplex PCR reads in MiXCR, one entry per CDR3 protein. Here the sample spans some 420,000 distinct CDR3 sequences, roughly 13% being singletons. The source material was blood. Every receptor here comes from a woman aged 18-29 years with Graves' hyperthyroidism.

This clonotype occurred a few times. The CDR3 protein is CSARGDSNEYEQYF. Here the CDR3 DNA reads TGCAGTGCTAGGGGGGACAGTAACGAGTACGAGCAGTACTTC. This rearrangement joins TRBV20-1 to TRBJ2-7, with 7 bases that match TRBD1. Germline V CDR1 and CDR2: DFQATT, SNEGSKA (reference sequence). This CDR3 contains 14 residues. Trimming took 3 bases from V and 4 from J; bases not matched to a gene: 9.

In this sample, this clonotype turned up many times. V gene TRBV5-1 combines with J gene TRBJ1-1, with D possibly TRBD1 on 5 matching bases. The V end lost 1 base, the J end lost 6 bases, and 10 bases lay between the germline ends. CDR1 and CDR2 (germline): SGHRS, YFSETQ. This CDR3 spans 13 amino acids. The CDR3 is CASSLFKGPEAFF. CDR3 in DNA: TGCGCCAGCAGCTTGTTTAAGGGACCTGAAGCTTTCTTT. The variable domain in full, with the rest retrieved from reference TRBV5-1 and TRBJ1-1, is KAGVTQTPRYLIKTRGQQVTLSCSPISGHRSVSWYQQTPGQGLQFLFEYFSETQRNKGNFPGRFSGRQFSNSRSEMNVSTLELGDSALYLCASSLFKGPEAFFGQGTRLTVV.

This clonotype came up a few times. One end of the junction is discordant with germline, which a read error may explain. The chain is built from TRBV6-2 or TRBV6-3 and TRBJ1-2; D gene ambiguous. CDR1 MNHEY and CDR2 SVGEGT come from the germline V gene. CDR3 size: 13 residues. The CDR3, as DNA: TGTACCAGCAGTTACGACGGACGCTATGGCTACACCTTC. Amino acid sequence: CTSSYDGRYGYTF.

The sample holds a few counts of this clonotype. Its ends do not fully match the called genes, so a read error is possible. The chain employs TRBV4-1 and TRBJ1-2, with 10 bases fitting TRBD1. Per the germline V gene, CDR1 is MGHRA and CDR2 is YSYEKL. CDR3 length: 14 amino acids. The chain's CDR3 is CASSQEGQGSGYTF. CDR3 coding DNA: TGCGCCAGCAGCCAAGAGGGACAGGGGTCTGGCTATACCTTC.

The table lists this clonotype with many counts. V and J are TRBV4-1 and TRBJ2-7, with 12 bases fitting TRBD2. In germline, CDR1 is MGHRA, CDR2 YSYEKL. V lost 4 bases, J lost 4 bases, and 8 bases stayed unmatched. This CDR3 spans 16 amino acids. CDR3 amino acids: CASSRSPSGRVYEQYF. CDR3 sequence (DNA): TGCGCCAGCAGCCGCAGCCCTAGCGGGAGGGTATACGAGCAGTACTTC.

This clonotype has more than one count but fewer than ten. The chain joins TRBV6-1 to TRBJ2-3; TRBD1 aligns across 9 bases. This CDR3 is 16 amino acids long. Germline-derived CDR1 and CDR2 are MNHNS and SASEGT. The trim removed 2 bases at V and 4 bases at J, leaving 7 bases unmatched. CDR3 bases: TGTGCCAGCAGTGAAATGCGGACAGGGGCGGCAGATACGCAGTATTTT. It codes for CASSEMRTGAADTQYF.

A few counts support this clonotype. The chain joins TRBV30 to TRBJ2-5; either TRBD1 or TRBD2 may supply D (5 bases each). V was clipped by 3 bases and J by 5 bases, with 13 bases between them. CDR1 and CDR2 (germline): GTSNPN, SVGIG (reference sequence). This CDR3 comprises 13 residues. CDR3 DNA sequence: TGTGCCTGGAGCCTGGGACGAGCTGAGACCCAGTACTTC. This codes for CAWSLGRAETQYF.

The chain recombines TRBV7-8 with TRBJ2-3; D is uncertain. From germline, CDR1 is SGHVS and CDR2 FQNEAQ. CDR3 length: 14 residues. The V end lost 5 bases, the J end lost 4 bases, and 13 bases lay between the germline ends. The CDR3 sequence: CASSHTQGADTQYF. The CDR3 nucleotides read TGTGCCAGCAGCCACACCCAAGGTGCAGATACGCAGTATTTT.

Many counts were recorded for this clonotype. The rearrangement uses TRBV28 and TRBJ2-1; 8 nucleotides line up with TRBD2. The CDR3 is made up of 15 amino acids. Per germline, CDR1 MDHEN and CDR2 SYDVKM. Trimming removed 6 bases from V and 10 bases from J; junction bases left unmatched: 14. The CDR3 nucleotides read TGTGCCAGCAGGCCCGTGGGCGGGAGGACTTTAGAGCAGTTCTTC. As protein: CASRPVGGRTLEQFF.

This clonotype has ten or more counts. The chain combines TRBV3-1 with TRBJ2-3, with 7 bases identical to TRBD2. Germline lookup yields CDR1 LGHDT and CDR2 YNNKEL (reference sequence). This CDR3 has 16 residues. V shed 0 bases and J 4 bases; nucleotides not matched to a gene: 7. The CDR3 nucleotides are TGTGCCAGCAGCCAAGAGGGCGGGAGTCAGGCAGATACGCAGTATTTT. Encoded protein: CASSQEGGSQADTQYF.